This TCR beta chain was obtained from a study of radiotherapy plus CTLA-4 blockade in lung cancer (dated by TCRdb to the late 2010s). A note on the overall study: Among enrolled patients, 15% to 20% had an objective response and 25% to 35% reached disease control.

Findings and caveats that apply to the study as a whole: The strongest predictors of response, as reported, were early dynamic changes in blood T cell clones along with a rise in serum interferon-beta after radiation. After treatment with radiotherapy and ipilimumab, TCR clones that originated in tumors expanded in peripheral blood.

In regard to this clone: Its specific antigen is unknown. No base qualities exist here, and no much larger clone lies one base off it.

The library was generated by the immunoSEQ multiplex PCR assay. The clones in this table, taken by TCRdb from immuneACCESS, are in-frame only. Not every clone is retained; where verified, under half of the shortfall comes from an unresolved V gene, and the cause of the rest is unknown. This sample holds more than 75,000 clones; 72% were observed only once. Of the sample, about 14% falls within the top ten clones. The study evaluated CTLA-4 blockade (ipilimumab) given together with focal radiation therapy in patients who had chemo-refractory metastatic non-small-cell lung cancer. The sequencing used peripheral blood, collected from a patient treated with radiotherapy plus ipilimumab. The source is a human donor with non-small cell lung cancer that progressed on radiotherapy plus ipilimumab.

This receptor has the CDR3 CASRPGQGFLAGVETQYF. The nucleotides read TGCGCCAGCAGGCCCGGACAGGGGTTTCTAGCGGGAGTGGAGACCCAGTACTTC. Rearrangement joined TRBV5-1 to TRBJ2-5; the D gene is perhaps TRBD2, on 10 matching bases. Cut back by 5 bases and 5 bases, the V and J ends lie 28 bases apart. CDR1 and CDR2 (SGHRS, YFSETQ) derive from the germline V gene. From cysteine to phenylalanine, the CDR3 is 18 amino acids long. The only DNA kept is the CDR3, 54 bases in frame from the first base.